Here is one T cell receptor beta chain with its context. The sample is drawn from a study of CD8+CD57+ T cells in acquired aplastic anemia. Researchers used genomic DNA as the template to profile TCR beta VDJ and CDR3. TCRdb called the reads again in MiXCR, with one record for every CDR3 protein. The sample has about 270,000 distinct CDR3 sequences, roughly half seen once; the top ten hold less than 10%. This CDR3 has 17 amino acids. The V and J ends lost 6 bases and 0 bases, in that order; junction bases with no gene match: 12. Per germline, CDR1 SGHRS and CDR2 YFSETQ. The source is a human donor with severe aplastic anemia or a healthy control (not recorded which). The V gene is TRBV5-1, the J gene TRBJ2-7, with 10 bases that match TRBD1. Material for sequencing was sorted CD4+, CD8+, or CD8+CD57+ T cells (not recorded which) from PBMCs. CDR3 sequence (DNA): TGCGCCAGCACCGCAGACGCGAGGACAGGGGGCTCCTACGAGCAGTACTTC. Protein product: CASTADARTGGSYEQYF.